A selection of T cell receptor beta chains follows, all from one sample in a study of shared clonotypes between healthy human individuals. The method was immunoSEQ multiplex PCR; TCRdb's version includes in-frame clones alone and lacks a portion of them. This repertoire shows approximately 97,000 clones, 65% to 70% found once; its top ten account for 35% to 55%. Sequencing input: memory CD8+ T cells sorted from blood. These TCRs come from a man between 25 and 39 years old in good health. Each CDR3 is given with its conserved first and last residue. Fields, in order: D gene, J gene, clone size, V gene, CDR3 DNA, CDR3 protein. A D gene is named only where the DNA matches it firmly. Only part of the rows carry a size: once, few, many, or a class if the clone is expanded.

- TRBJ2-7 - TRBV6-1 TGTGCCAGCAGTGAAATAGGCTTCCCGAGCTCCTACGAGCAGTACTTC CASSEIGFPSSYEQYF
TRBD2 TRBJ2-1 - TRBV5-5 TGTGCCAGCAGCGCCACCATCGGACTAGCGGGAGGGCCCAACAATGAGCAGTTCTTC CASSATIGLAGGPNNEQFF
- TRBJ2-1 - TRBV5-6 TGTGCCAGCAGCTTGGGAACCGCCGATGAGCAGTTCTTC CASSLGTADEQFF
- TRBJ2-3 - TRBV9 TGTGCCAGCAGCGTAGGGGGAGTCGTCACAGATACGCAGTATTTT CASSVGGVVTDTQYF
- TRBJ2-1 - TRBV5-6 TGTGCCAGCAGCTTATATACCTACAATGAGCAGTTCTTC CASSLYTYNEQFF
- TRBJ2-7 - TRBV11-1 TGTGCCAGCAGCCCCACGGGACTGAGCCGCGAGCAGTACTTC CASSPTGLSREQYF
- TRBJ2-7 many TRBV10-2 TGCGCCAGCAGGGTAGGACCTTCCTACGAGCAGTACTTC CASRVGPSYEQYF
TRBD2 TRBJ2-1 many TRBV27 TGTGCCAGCAGTTTACTAGCGGGAGAAGATGAGCAGTTCTTC CASSLLAGEDEQFF
TRBD1 TRBJ2-5 few TRBV2 TGTGCCAGCAGTGACCGACAGGGGCTCCAGTACTTC CASSDRQGLQYF
- TRBJ2-1 - TRBV5-6 TGTGCCAGCAGCTTATATAACAATTATGAGCAGTTCTTC CASSLYNNYEQFF
- TRBJ1-5 - TRBV28 TGTGCCAGCAGTTTTAGCGGATTAAAAAATCAGCCCCAGCATTTT CASSFSGLKNQPQHF
- TRBJ1-1 many TRBV14 TGTGCCAGCAGCCAAGCGTCGGCCTTGAACACTGAAGCTTTCTTT CASSQASALNTEAFF
TRBD2 TRBJ2-1 - TRBV15 TGTGCCACCAGCGGAAGCGGGAGGTACAATGAGCAGTTCTTC CATSGSGRYNEQFF
- TRBJ1-5 many TRBV4-1 TGCGCCAGCAGCCAAAGGCATACTTCCCATCAGCCCCAGCATTTT CASSQRHTSHQPQHF
TRBD1 TRBJ2-2 - TRBV5-1 TGCGCCAGCAGCTTGGAGGGACAGGGGGCGGTCACCGGGGAGCTGTTTTTT CASSLEGQGAVTGELFF
- TRBJ2-2 - TRBV5-3 TGTGCCAGAAGCTTGTTGGTTGTCGGCAGAGAAGACACCGGGGAGCTGTTTTTT CARSLLVVGREDTGELFF
- TRBJ2-7 - TRBV7-8 TGTGCCAGCAGCTCCCCTATAACAGGGAACTCCTACGAGCAGTACTTC CASSSPITGNSYEQYF
TRBD2 TRBJ2-2 once TRBV27 TGTGCCAGCACGGGACTAGCGGGAGGGCTCACCGGGGAGCTGTTTTTT CASTGLAGGLTGELFF
- TRBJ2-2 - TRBV19 TGTGCCAGTAGTATCCCCTCCGCAAAGAGGGGGGCCGGGGAGCTGTTTTTT CASSIPSAKRGAGELFF
- TRBJ2-5 few TRBV5-4 TGTGCCAGCAGCTTGGACCAAGAGACCCAGTACTTC CASSLDQETQYF
- TRBJ2-3 - TRBV4-1 TGCGCCAGCAGCCAGTGGTGGGGCAGTCCAGATACGCAGTATTTT CASSQWWGSPDTQYF
- TRBJ2-1 - TRBV6-4 TGTGCCAGCAGTGACTCTGAGGGTTTCAATGAGCAGTTCTTC CASSDSEGFNEQFF